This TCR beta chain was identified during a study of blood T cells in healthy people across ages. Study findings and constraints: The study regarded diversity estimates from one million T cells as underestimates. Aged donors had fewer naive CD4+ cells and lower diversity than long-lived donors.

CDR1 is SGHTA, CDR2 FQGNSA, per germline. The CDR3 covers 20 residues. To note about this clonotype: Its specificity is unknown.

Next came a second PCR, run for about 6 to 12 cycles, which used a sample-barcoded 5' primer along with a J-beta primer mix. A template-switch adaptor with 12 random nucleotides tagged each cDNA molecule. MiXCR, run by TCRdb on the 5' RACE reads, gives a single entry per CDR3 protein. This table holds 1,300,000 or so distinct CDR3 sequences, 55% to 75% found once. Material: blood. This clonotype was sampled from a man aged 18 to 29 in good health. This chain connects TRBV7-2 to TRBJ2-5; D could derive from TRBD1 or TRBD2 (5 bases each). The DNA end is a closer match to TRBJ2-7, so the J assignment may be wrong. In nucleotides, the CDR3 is TGTGCCAGCAGCTTAAGTTTTTCCGGACGTTCCGCAGGGTCTACTAGCGAGCAGTACTTC. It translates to CASSLSFSGRSAGSTSEQYF.